This entry features one T cell receptor beta chain sequence. Seattle patient enrollment occurred during active infection, with longitudinal follow-up thereafter. This CDR3 region has 14 residues. From germline, CDR1 is GTSNPN and CDR2 SVGIG (reference sequence). Trimming removed 2 bases from V and 2 bases from J, with 10 bases in between. The data were taken from a study of blood T cell repertoires in COVID-19. For the study at large: The United States, Italy and Spain supplied acute and convalescent COVID-19 samples.

Per the original methods: Amplifying reference gene primers gave estimates of nucleated cell counts. Some clones are missing from TCRdb's copy, which holds only in-frame ones; the method was immunoSEQ multiplex PCR. The V and J calls and clone size were taken over from that table, and D and trimming were inferred from the DNA. Of approximately 300,000 clones listed, roughly 90% are singletons. The sequence was obtained from a woman in her 30s with COVID-19, enrolled during active disease. Sequences were obtained from peripheral blood. This chain uses TRBV30 with TRBJ1-5; no clear D. CDR3 sequence (DNA): TGTGCCTGGAGTCCACTCCGAGGCAATCAGCCCCAGCATTTT. Translated: CAWSPLRGNQPQHF.